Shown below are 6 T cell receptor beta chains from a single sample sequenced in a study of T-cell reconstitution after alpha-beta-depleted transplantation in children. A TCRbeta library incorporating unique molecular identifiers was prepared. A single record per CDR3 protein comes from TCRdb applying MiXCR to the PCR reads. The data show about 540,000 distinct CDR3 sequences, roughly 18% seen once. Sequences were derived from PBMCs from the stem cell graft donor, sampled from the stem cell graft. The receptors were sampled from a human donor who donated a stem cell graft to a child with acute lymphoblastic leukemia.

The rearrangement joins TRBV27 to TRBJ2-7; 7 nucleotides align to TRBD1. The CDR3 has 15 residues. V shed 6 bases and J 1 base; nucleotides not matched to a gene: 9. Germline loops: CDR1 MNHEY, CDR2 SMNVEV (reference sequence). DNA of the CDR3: TGTGCCAGCAGCTTACTAGGACAGGCTTCCTACGAGCAGTACTTC. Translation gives CASSLLGQASYEQYF.

Here the CDR3 DNA reads TGCAGCGTGGCAAGGGCTAACACCGGGGAGCTGTTTTTT. This gives the protein CSVARANTGELFF. This chain connects TRBV29-1 to TRBJ2-2; no definite D call. V lost 6 bases, J lost 2 bases, and 10 bases lay in between. Germline V gene lookup returns CDR1 SQVTM and CDR2 ANQGSEA. This CDR3 region has 13 residues.

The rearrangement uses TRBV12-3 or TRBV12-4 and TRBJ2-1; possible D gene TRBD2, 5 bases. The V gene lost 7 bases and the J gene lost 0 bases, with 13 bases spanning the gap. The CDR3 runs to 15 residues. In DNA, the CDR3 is TGTGCCAGCACCCAATCGGGGAGCTCCTACAATGAGCAGTTCTTC. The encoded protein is CASTQSGSSYNEQFF.

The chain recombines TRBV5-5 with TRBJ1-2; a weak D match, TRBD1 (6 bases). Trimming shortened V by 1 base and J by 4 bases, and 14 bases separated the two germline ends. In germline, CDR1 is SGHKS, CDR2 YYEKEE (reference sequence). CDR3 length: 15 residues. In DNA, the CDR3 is TGTGCCAGCAGCTTGTTCGTGCCGGGGGCCTATGGCTACACCTTC. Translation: CASSLFVPGAYGYTF.

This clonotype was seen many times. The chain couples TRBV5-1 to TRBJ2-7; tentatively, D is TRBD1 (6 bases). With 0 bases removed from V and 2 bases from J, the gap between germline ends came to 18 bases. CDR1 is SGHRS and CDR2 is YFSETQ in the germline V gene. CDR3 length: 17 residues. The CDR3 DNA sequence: TGCGCCAGCAGCTTGGATCCTCGGGCAGGGGTCCCCTACGAGCAGTACTTC. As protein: CASSLDPRAGVPYEQYF.

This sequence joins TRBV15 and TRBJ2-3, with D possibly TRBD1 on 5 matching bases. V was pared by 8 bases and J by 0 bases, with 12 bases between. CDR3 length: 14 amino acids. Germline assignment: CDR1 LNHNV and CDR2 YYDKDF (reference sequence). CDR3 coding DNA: TGTGCCACCCTAGGGGCTTCTAGCACAGATACGCAGTATTTT. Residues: CATLGASSTDTQYF.